Below are 29 T cell receptor beta chains sequenced from a single sample in a study of response to subunit inactivated influenza vaccine. MiXCR was run by TCRdb on the RT-PCR reads, yielding one entry per CDR3 protein. Altogether 650,000 to 700,000 distinct CDR3 sequences are present, 15% to 18% being singletons, with the ten largest covering approximately 10%. Sequencing used PBMCs from blood, obtained 12 days after vaccination. The receptors here all came from a man aged 45-60 years who received an inactivated influenza vaccine.

The V gene is TRBV28, the J gene TRBJ2-5; maybe TRBD2 (5 bases). The CDR3 covers 15 residues. CDR1 is MDHEN and CDR2 is SYDVKM in the germline V gene. V was shortened by 4 bases and J by 2 bases, with 14 bases between the two germline ends. CDR3 protein: CASSSWVGVQETQYF. In DNA form, the CDR3 reads TGTGCCAGCAGTTCCTGGGTGGGAGTACAAGAGACCCAGTACTTC.

This clonotype has ten or more counts. The rearrangement joins TRBV25-1 to TRBJ2-5; D uncertain. Looked up from germline, CDR1 is MGHDK and CDR2 is SYGVNS. There are 12 residues in the CDR3. Trimming pared 4 bases from V and 3 bases from J, leaving 6 bases between. CDR3 coding DNA: TGTGCCAGCAGTGTGGGGAAAGAGACCCAGTACTTC. It is translated as CASSVGKETQYF.

This clonotype was seen more than once but under ten times. The CDR3 reads CASSRAGGSTEAFF. The CDR3 DNA is TGTGCCAGTAGCCGCGCAGGGGGGAGCACTGAAGCTTTCTTT. The chain uses TRBV19 and TRBJ1-1; 7 nucleotides line up with TRBD1. Germline values: CDR1 LNHDA, CDR2 SQIVND (reference sequence). The CDR3 extends over 14 amino acids. The trim removed 6 bases at V and 4 bases at J, leaving 8 bases unmatched.

As regards this clonotype: A junction end diverges from the germline sequence, so it may reflect a read error. The J gene is TRBJ2-2, the V gene TRBV7-7, with TRBD1 matching 7 bases. Germline CDR1 is SSHAT and CDR2 is FNYEAQ (reference sequence). The CDR3 is 13 amino acids. For the CDR3, the DNA is TGTGCTAGCAGTCGACAGGGTGTCGGGGAGCTGTTTTTT. This gives the protein CASSRQGVGELFF. The variable domain in full, with the rest retrieved from reference TRBV7-7 and TRBJ2-2, is GAGVSQSPRYKVTKRGQDVTLRCDPISSHATLYWYQQALGQGPEFLTYFNYEAQPDKSGLPSDRFSAERPEGSISTLTIQRTEQRDSAMYRCASSRQGVGELFFGEGSRLTVL.

This clonotype was seen a few times. The chain carries TRBV12-3 or TRBV12-4 and TRBJ1-5; D may be TRBD1 (5 bases). CDR3 length: 14 residues. The V end lost 3 bases, the J end lost 3 bases, and 9 bases lay between the germline ends. CDR3 nucleotides: TGTGCCAGCAGTTTGGGGCAGGTCAATCAGCCCCAGCATTTT. Translated, it gives CASSLGQVNQPQHF.

This clonotype was counted a few times. J is TRBJ2-3 and V is TRBV28; D call uncertain. This CDR3 is built from 15 residues. Germline lookup yields CDR1 MDHEN and CDR2 SYDVKM. Deletions cut 3 bases from V and 3 bases from J, with 13 bases between. As DNA, the CDR3 is TGTGCCAGCAGTTTTAGGTTCCATCCAACAGATACGCAGTATTTT. Amino acid sequence: CASSFRFHPTDTQYF.

In this sample, this clonotype turned up a few times. This chain links TRBV7-8 with TRBJ2-5; 7 bases agree with TRBD2. Unmatched junction bases numbered 5, after V lost 1 base and J lost 3 bases. From germline, CDR1 is SGHVS and CDR2 FQNEAQ. CDR3 length: 15 amino acids. The DNA for the CDR3 is TGTGCCAGCAGCTTAGATTCCGGGGGGAAAGAGACCCAGTACTTC. Translated, it gives CASSLDSGGKETQYF.

The sample holds a few counts of this clonotype. The chain has TRBV4-1 and TRBJ2-1; D is unresolved. V was shortened by 2 bases and J by 3 bases, with 32 bases between the two germline ends. The CDR3 is made up of 22 amino acids. In germline, CDR1 is MGHRA, CDR2 YSYEKL. The CDR3 reads CASSQPRLHRAKINENYNEQFF. Written as DNA, the CDR3 is TGCGCCAGCAGCCAACCCAGGCTACATCGGGCGAAAATTAACGAAAACTACAATGAGCAGTTCTTC.

This clonotype turned up a few times. V and J are TRBV7-2 and TRBJ2-3; 9 nucleotides line up with TRBD1. The CDR3 covers 16 residues. Germline CDR1 is SGHTA and CDR2 is FQGNSA. J was trimmed by 8 bases and V by 5 bases; bases with no gene match: 14. In DNA, the CDR3 is TGTGCCAGCAGCCCCACGGGGGGACAGGGCCTCGGTACGCAGTATTTT. The encoded protein is CASSPTGGQGLGTQYF.

This clonotype occurred a few times. The J gene is TRBJ1-1, the V gene TRBV7-9; D not certain. V gave up 0 bases and J gave up 3 bases, with 11 bases separating them. This CDR3 is 15 amino acids long. The germline V gene has CDR1 SEHNR and CDR2 FQNEAQ (reference sequence). The CDR3 coding sequence is TGTGCCAGCAGCTTAGCGGAGTGGCTGCACACTGAAGCTTTCTTT. This sequence encodes CASSLAEWLHTEAFF.

This clonotype was detected a few times. The chain links TRBV12-3 or TRBV12-4 to TRBJ2-1; tentatively, D is TRBD2 (5 bases). V lost 7 bases to trimming and J lost 5 bases, with 9 bases between them. CDR3 length equals 12 residues. Here the CDR3 reads CASTGVDNEQFF. In DNA form, the CDR3 reads TGTGCCAGCACCGGGGTTGACAATGAGCAGTTCTTC.

The V gene is TRBV6-2 or TRBV6-3, the J gene TRBJ2-3; D uncertain. From germline, CDR1 is MNHEY and CDR2 SVGEGT. The CDR3 totals 14 residues. Trimming removed 3 bases from V and 0 bases from J, with 7 bases in between. CDR3 sequence reads: CASSYQRSTDTQYF. The CDR3 DNA follows: TGTGCCAGCAGTTATCAGAGAAGCACAGATACGCAGTATTTT.

The J gene is TRBJ2-5, the V gene TRBV2; D gene uncertain. V was pared by 3 bases and J by 9 bases, with 11 bases between. The CDR3 loop spans 12 amino acids. The germline CDR1 and CDR2 sequences are SNHLY and FYNNEI. The CDR3 spells CASSDHSVAQYF. The CDR3 DNA reads TGTGCCAGCAGTGACCACTCGGTGGCCCAGTACTTC.

As to this clonotype: A junction boundary mismatches the germline segment, possibly from a read error. This chain connects TRBV7-6 to TRBJ2-1, with 11 positions matching TRBD2. Germline V gives CDR1 SGHVS, CDR2 FNYEAQ. This CDR3 region has 16 residues. The CDR3, as DNA: TGTGCCAGCAGCTCCTATAGCGGGGGGGCCTATAATGAGCAGTTCTTC. It is translated as CASSSYSGGAYNEQFF.

This clonotype was recorded a few times. The chain employs TRBV20-1 and TRBJ2-7; D is undetermined. This CDR3 comprises 11 residues. V lost 7 bases and J 5 bases, leaving 12 bases between the germline ends. The germline gives CDR1 DFQATT, CDR2 SNEGSKA (reference sequence). CDR3 sequence (DNA): TGCAGTGGAAAAGGGCTAAACGAGCAGTACTTC. It encodes CSGKGLNEQYF.

V usage is TRBV12-3 or TRBV12-4 and J usage is TRBJ2-5; D may be TRBD1 or TRBD2 (6 bases each). This CDR3 spans 17 amino acids. V lost 1 base to trimming and J lost 0 bases, with 15 bases between them. This CDR3 is CASSLDRAWGDQETQYF. The CDR3 DNA reads TGTGCCAGCAGTTTAGACAGGGCATGGGGGGACCAAGAGACCCAGTACTTC.

This clonotype turned up a few times. The gene calls are TRBV20-1 and TRBJ2-7; 12 bases line up with TRBD1. The CDR3 is 15 residues long. The V segment lost 3 bases and the J segment 7 bases; nucleotides outside the gene matches: 10. CDR1 DFQATT and CDR2 SNEGSKA come from the germline V gene (reference sequence). The DNA for the CDR3 is TGCAGTGCTAGGGGAACGGGACAGGGGGCGGGGGAGCAGTACTTC. Protein product: CSARGTGQGAGEQYF.

There are a few counts of this clonotype. V is TRBV4-2 and J is TRBJ2-2; D not resolved. V was cut by 0 bases and J by 6 bases, with 14 bases left in between. This CDR3 is 16 amino acids long. The germline V gene encodes CDR1 LGHNA and CDR2 YNFKEQ. In DNA form, the CDR3 reads TGTGCCAGCAGCCAAGATTTGCTGCGGTTCCCCGGGGAGCTGTTTTTT. This translates into CASSQDLLRFPGELFF.

The chain employs TRBV3-1 and TRBJ2-3; 7 bases align to TRBD1. J gave up 4 bases and V 0 bases, and 10 bases lay outside the gene matches. The CDR3 totals 17 residues. Germline V lookup: CDR1 LGHDT, CDR2 YNNKEL (reference sequence). CDR3 in DNA: TGTGCCAGCAGCCAAGATCTTAGACAGGGTTTCCCAGATACGCAGTATTTT. It encodes CASSQDLRQGFPDTQYF.

This clonotype was seen ten or more times. J is TRBJ2-5 and V is TRBV3-1; 10 bases map to TRBD2. Germline V gives CDR1 LGHDT, CDR2 YNNKEL (reference sequence). CDR3 size: 17 residues. The V and J ends lost 0 bases and 5 bases, in that order; junction bases with no gene match: 9. Here the CDR3 DNA reads TGTGCCAGCAGCCAAGATCAGCTAGCGGGGGATAGGGAGACCCAGTACTTC. It codes for CASSQDQLAGDRETQYF.

This clonotype was recorded a few times. The V call is TRBV28, the J call TRBJ2-7; perhaps TRBD1 as D (6 bases). The ends were cut back, 10 bases at V and 3 bases at J, with 13 bases in the middle. Germline-derived CDR1 and CDR2 are MDHEN and SYDVKM. The CDR3 runs to 12 residues. In DNA, the CDR3 is TGTGCCATCGGGACACCCTACTACGAGCAGTACTTC. Its translation is CAIGTPYYEQYF.

This clonotype was seen only a few times. The chain couples TRBV10-2 to TRBJ2-1; TRBD2 matches 7 bases. V gave up 2 bases and J gave up 2 bases; unmatched junction bases: 3. Germline lookup yields CDR1 WSHSY and CDR2 SAAADI. The CDR3 contains 15 residues. CDR3 loop: CASSEQLATYNEQFF. The CDR3 bases are TGCGCCAGCAGTGAGCAACTAGCGACCTACAATGAGCAGTTCTTC.

The chain uses TRBV10-3 and TRBJ1-6; no reliable D call. CDR3 length: 13 residues. V shed 0 bases and J shed 8 bases, with 5 bases lying between them. The germline gives CDR1 ENHRY, CDR2 SYGVKD. The CDR3 DNA is TGTGCCATCAGTGAGTCCAGAGATTCACCCCTCCACTTT. Amino acids: CAISESRDSPLHF.

The rearrangement uses TRBV11-2 and TRBJ2-3; D perhaps matches TRBD1 (5 bases). The germline V and J ends were trimmed by 4 bases and 2 bases, with 16 bases remaining between them. Germline lookup yields CDR1 SGHAT and CDR2 FQNNGV. The CDR3 length is 16 residues. Written as DNA, the CDR3 is TGTGCCAGCAGCTCTCCCCCAGACAGACACACAGATACGCAGTATTTT. Protein: CASSSPPDRHTDTQYF.

V usage is TRBV28 and J usage is TRBJ2-1; 9 bases line up with TRBD2. The trim removed 5 bases at V and 2 bases at J, leaving 7 bases unmatched. Germline CDR1 is MDHEN and CDR2 is SYDVKM. This CDR3 is built from 16 residues. CDR3 protein: CASSPGLAFAYNEQFF. The DNA of the CDR3 is TGTGCCAGCAGTCCGGGACTAGCATTCGCCTACAATGAGCAGTTCTTC.

The gene calls are TRBV20-1 and TRBJ2-1; 14 bases match TRBD2. V shed 3 bases and J 9 bases; nucleotides not matched to a gene: 10. Germline V CDR1 and CDR2: DFQATT, SNEGSKA (reference sequence). The CDR3 sequence is 16 residues long. The CDR3 coding sequence is TGCAGTGCTAGGAGACTAGCGGGAGGGCCCTCGACTGAGCAGTTCTTC. This sequence encodes CSARRLAGGPSTEQFF.

This clonotype was observed a handful of times. The chain employs TRBV20-1 and TRBJ2-1, with D tentatively TRBD2 (5 bases). CDR3 length equals 14 residues. Per the germline V gene, CDR1 is DFQATT and CDR2 is SNEGSKA (reference sequence). Trimming shortened V by 3 bases and J by 5 bases, and 14 bases separated the two germline ends. The CDR3 bases are TGCAGTGCTAGGAAACTAGGAATGAACAATGAGCAGTTCTTC. Encoded protein: CSARKLGMNNEQFF.

This clonotype was seen a handful of times. The chain is built from TRBV15 and TRBJ1-4, with D perhaps TRBD1 (6 bases). V lost 0 bases and J 4 bases, leaving 9 bases between the germline ends. The CDR3 sequence is 15 residues long. The V gene's germline CDR1 is LNHNV and CDR2 YYDKDF (reference sequence). In DNA, the CDR3 is TGTGCCACCAGCAGAGAGGACAGCCGTAATGAAAAACTGTTTTTT. Encoded protein: CATSREDSRNEKLFF.

This clonotype was found many times. The genes are TRBV6-4 and TRBJ2-3; D is undetermined. Trimming took off 0 bases at V and 7 bases at J, with 2 bases between the two ends. Germline values: CDR1 MRHNA, CDR2 SNTAGT. The CDR3 loop spans 11 amino acids. The CDR3 is CASSDSNTQYF. CDR3 nucleotides: TGTGCCAGCAGTGACTCAAATACGCAGTATTTT.